The 31 T cell receptor beta chains listed next were all sequenced from one sample in a study of control samples from healthy donors and cancer patients. This table comes from immunoSEQ multiplex PCR, and its TCRdb copy is limited to in-frame clones, with some not included. The table has some 76,000 clones, roughly 91% seen once; the top ten hold 19%. Source material: PBMCs. The receptors shown here come from a man between 60 and 75 years old with lung cancer.

This clone appeared a single time. The J gene is TRBJ2-2, the V gene TRBV9; 10 bases line up with TRBD1. The germline V gene has CDR1 SGDLS and CDR2 YYNGEE. V dropped 0 bases and J dropped 5; count of bases not matched to a gene: 4. The CDR3 is made up of 16 amino acids. This CDR3 reads CASSVVGTGETGELFF. CDR3 sequence (DNA): TGTGCCAGCAGCGTAGTCGGGACAGGGGAAACCGGGGAGCTGTTTTTT.

The V call is TRBV5-6, the J call TRBJ1-1; 7 bases agree with TRBD1. V lost 1 base and J lost 6; bases outside the gene matches: 3. Germline CDR1 SGHDT, CDR2 YYEEEE. This CDR3 spans 13 amino acids. For the CDR3, the DNA is TGTGCCAGCAGCTTGACAGGGGCGCCTGAAGCTTTCTTT. Encoded protein: CASSLTGAPEAFF.

The rearrangement uses TRBV30 and TRBJ1-1, with a tentative D call TRBD1 (5 bases). The CDR3 has 17 amino acids. Trimming took 1 base from V and 0 from J, leaving 18 bases between them. Germline V gives CDR1 GTSNPN, CDR2 SVGIG (reference sequence). The CDR3 loop reads CAWSAGRTRGVNTEAFF. The CDR3 bases are TGTGCCTGGAGTGCGGGTAGGACCCGGGGGGTGAACACTGAAGCTTTCTTT. Full variable domain (missing parts from reference TRBV30 and TRBJ1-1): SQTIHQWPATLVQPVGSPLSLECTVEGTSNPNLYWYRQAAGRGLQLLFYSVGIGQISSEVPQNLSASRPQDRQFILSSKKLLLSDSGFYLCAWSAGRTRGVNTEAFFGQGTRLTVV.

This chain joins TRBV3-1 (or the pseudogene TRBV3-2) and TRBJ1-5; D perhaps matches TRBD1 (6 bases). Between the trimmed V and J ends, which lost 4 bases and 4 bases, there was a span of 8 bases. Germline V lookup: CDR1 LGHDT, CDR2 YNNKEL (reference sequence). The CDR3 totals 13 residues. The CDR3 is CASSRGPNQPQHF. CDR3 in DNA: TGTGCCAGCAGCCGGGGGCCGAATCAGCCCCAGCATTTT.

The rearrangement links TRBV7-2 to TRBJ1-2; no definite D call. Germline V gene lookup returns CDR1 SGHTA and CDR2 FQGNSA. V was cut by 1 base and J by 0 bases, with 9 bases left in between. The CDR3 extends over 15 amino acids. CDR3 in amino acids: CASSLVQLANYGYTF. The CDR3 nucleotides read TGTGCCAGCAGCTTAGTTCAGTTAGCTAACTATGGCTACACCTTC.

The chain recombines TRBV7-8 with TRBJ2-7; maybe TRBD2 (5 bases). Per the germline V gene, CDR1 is SGHVS and CDR2 is FQNEAQ. V was clipped by 5 bases and J by 3 bases, with 11 bases between them. There are 13 residues in the CDR3. The CDR3 DNA sequence: TGTGCCAGCAGCGGTAGAGAGGGCTACGAGCAGTACTTC. Its translation: CASSGREGYEQYF.

This rearrangement joins TRBV24-1 to TRBJ2-5, with 11 bases that match TRBD2. The germline CDR1 and CDR2 sequences are KGHDR and SFDVKD. This CDR3 comprises 14 residues. After removal of 6 bases from V and 4 bases from J, the junction contained 3 bases not matched to a gene. The CDR3 protein is CATSIAGGRETQYF. The CDR3 coding sequence is TGTGCCACCAGTATAGCGGGGGGGCGAGAGACCCAGTACTTC.

This chain's CDR3 is CASSFSDRLSETQYF. Written as DNA, the CDR3 is TGCGCCAGCAGCTTTTCGGACAGGTTATCGGAGACCCAGTACTTC. The rearrangement joins TRBV5-1 to TRBJ2-5, with 7 bases aligning to TRBD1. The CDR3 sequence is 15 residues long. CDR1 and CDR2 from the germline V gene are SGHRS and YFSETQ. V was pared by 2 bases and J by 5 bases, with 9 bases of the junction left unmatched.

This chain joins TRBV25-1 and TRBJ2-2, with D hard to call. V shed 5 bases and J shed 1 base, with 8 bases lying between them. The CDR3 totals 14 residues. Germline values: CDR1 MGHDK, CDR2 SYGVNS. CDR3 in amino acids: CASSQFGNTGELFF. The CDR3 nucleotides are TGTGCCAGCAGTCAATTCGGGAACACCGGGGAGCTGTTTTTT.

The chain links TRBV21-1 to TRBJ2-7; TRBD1 is taken as the D call from the table, unchecked against the DNA. TRBV21-1 is designated a pseudogene. The CDR3 has 14 amino acids. In nucleotides, the CDR3 is TGTGCCAGCAGCAGCCGGGACAGGAACTACGAGCAGTACGTC. Its protein product is CASSSRDRNYEQYV.

V gene TRBV24-1 combines with J gene TRBJ1-6; D call uncertain. The CDR3 sequence is 13 residues long. Trimming took 6 bases from V and 6 from J, leaving 8 bases between them. Germline V gene data show CDR1 as KGHDR and CDR2 as SFDVKD. This CDR3 reads CATSREGNSPLHF. The CDR3 DNA is TGTGCCACCAGTAGGGAAGGTAATTCACCCCTCCACTTT.

V gene TRBV2 combines with J gene TRBJ1-1; 7 bases line up with TRBD1. The CDR3 extends over 13 amino acids. Trimming took 4 bases from V and 6 from J; bases not matched to a gene: 5. Germline assignment: CDR1 SNHLY and CDR2 FYNNEI. This CDR3 reads CASSGTTGAEAFF. The CDR3 nucleotides read TGTGCCAGCAGTGGGACTACAGGGGCTGAAGCTTTCTTT.

This clone has just one count. The chain joins TRBV2 to TRBJ2-7; possibly TRBD2 for D (6 bases). V lost 1 base to trimming and J lost 4 bases, with 11 bases between them. The CDR3 runs to 14 residues. Germline V lookup: CDR1 SNHLY, CDR2 FYNNEI. In nucleotides, the CDR3 is TGTGCCAGCAGTGAAGGGAGGGGCATTTACGAGCAGTACTTC. Translating gives CASSEGRGIYEQYF.

The rearrangement joins TRBV20-1 to TRBJ2-5; TRBD2 matches at 7 bases. V dropped 3 bases and J dropped 5; count of bases not matched to a gene: 9. Looked up from germline, CDR1 is DFQATT and CDR2 is SNEGSKA (reference sequence). The CDR3 has 14 residues. The CDR3 loop reads CSASGGGPMETQYF. The DNA of the CDR3 is TGCAGTGCTAGTGGCGGGGGACCCATGGAGACCCAGTACTTC.

This clone was found once. The V call is TRBV5-4, the J call TRBJ2-1; 15 nucleotides match TRBD2. CDR1 is SGHNT and CDR2 is YYREEE in the germline V gene (reference sequence). The CDR3 runs to 18 residues. V gave up 4 bases and J gave up 0 bases; unmatched junction bases: 5. The CDR3 loop is CASSQGLAGGSSYNEQFF. CDR3 DNA sequence: TGTGCCAGCAGCCAAGGACTAGCGGGGGGGAGCTCCTACAATGAGCAGTTCTTC.

The V call is TRBV7-9, the J call TRBJ1-2; tentatively, D is TRBD1 (5 bases). The germline V and J ends were trimmed by 1 base and 0 bases, with 9 bases remaining between them. The CDR3 consists of 15 residues. CDR1 and CDR2 (germline): SEHNR, FQNEAQ (reference sequence). CDR3 residues: CASSLDRIANYGYTF. CDR3 DNA sequence: TGTGCCAGCAGCTTAGACAGGATTGCTAACTATGGCTACACCTTC.

The rearrangement uses TRBV25-1 and TRBJ1-1; D not resolved. Germline V gives CDR1 MGHDK, CDR2 SYGVNS. The CDR3 has 12 amino acids. The V gene lost 5 bases and the J gene lost 6 bases, with 10 bases spanning the gap. The CDR3 sequence is CASSHGFAEAFF. The DNA for the CDR3 is TGTGCCAGCAGTCACGGGTTCGCTGAAGCTTTCTTT.

The chain links TRBV10-2 to TRBJ1-5; no clear D. V lost 2 bases to trimming and J lost 5 bases, with 7 bases between them. Germline lookup yields CDR1 WSHSY and CDR2 SAAADI. The CDR3 consists of 13 residues. The CDR3 bases are TGCGCCAGCAGTGAGGACAAGTATCAGCCCCAGCATTTT. This sequence encodes CASSEDKYQPQHF.

This chain links TRBV6-1 with TRBJ1-6; no definite D call. Trimming stripped 1 base from V and 7 bases from J, with 8 bases between. CDR3 length equals 14 residues. The V gene's germline CDR1 is MNHNS and CDR2 SASEGT. This chain's CDR3 is CASSEVQQNSPLHF. In DNA form, the CDR3 reads TGTGCCAGCAGTGAAGTACAGCAGAATTCACCCCTCCACTTT.

This chain joins TRBV21-1 and TRBJ1-3; TRBD1, the table's D call, was not compared with the DNA. TRBV21-1 is labeled a pseudogene. This CDR3 region has 14 residues. The CDR3 DNA sequence: TGTGCCAGCGGGGCGCCCAGCTCTGGAAACACCATATATTTT. Translating it yields CASGAPSSGNTIYF.

The gene calls are TRBV7-3 and TRBJ1-1, with TRBD1 matching 11 bases. The CDR3 contains 14 residues. With V trimmed by 5 bases and J by 5 bases, 4 bases remained unmatched. Germline-derived CDR1 and CDR2 are SGHTA and FQGTGA. The CDR3 region is CASSRTGGGTEAFF. The CDR3 nucleotides read TGTGCCAGCAGCCGGACAGGGGGCGGGACTGAAGCTTTCTTT.

V is TRBV10-3 and J is TRBJ1-1; D is ambiguous. Trimming removed 6 bases at V and 0 bases at J, with 11 bases between. The length of the CDR3 is 14 residues. CDR1 is ENHRY and CDR2 is SYGVKD in the germline V gene. CDR3 region: CAISFQNMNTEAFF. CDR3 DNA sequence: TGTGCCATCAGCTTCCAAAACATGAACACTGAAGCTTTCTTT.

This clone was counted a few times. This chain joins TRBV7-9 and TRBJ1-5; maybe TRBD1 (5 bases). The CDR3 is 16 amino acids. V was shortened by 5 bases and J by 6 bases, with 20 bases between the two germline ends. The germline CDR1 and CDR2 sequences are SEHNR and FQNEAQ (reference sequence). Here the CDR3 reads CASSPPGPRGGQPQHF. CDR3 bases: TGTGCCAGCAGCCCGCCCGGACCTAGGGGCGGTCAGCCCCAGCATTTT.

The V gene is TRBV7-9, the J gene TRBJ1-1; possible D gene TRBD1, 5 bases. Trimming took 8 bases from V and 8 from J, leaving 15 bases between them. The CDR3 runs to 12 residues. Germline values: CDR1 SEHNR, CDR2 FQNEAQ (reference sequence). The CDR3 loop reads CASGGGPEEAFF. Here the CDR3 DNA reads TGTGCCAGCGGGGGGGGACCTGAGGAAGCTTTCTTT.

The J gene is TRBJ2-3, the V gene TRBV24-1, with D perhaps TRBD1 (5 bases). From germline, CDR1 is KGHDR and CDR2 SFDVKD. Trimming pared 5 bases from V and 0 bases from J, leaving 8 bases between. This CDR3 has 14 amino acids. The CDR3 here is CATSGRQSTDTQYF. The CDR3, as DNA: TGTGCCACCAGTGGCCGACAGAGCACAGATACGCAGTATTTT.

The V gene is TRBV18, the J gene TRBJ1-1; TRBD1 is a possible D gene (5 bases). CDR3 size: 15 residues. V was trimmed by 2 bases and J by 5 bases, leaving 15 bases between them. Germline values: CDR1 KGHSH, CDR2 LQKENI. The CDR3 DNA reads as TGTGCCAGCTCACCAGTCGTGGGGGGAAATACTGAAGCTTTCTTT. Protein sequence: CASSPVVGGNTEAFF.

The chain combines TRBV5-1 with TRBJ2-1; TRBD2 agrees at 10 bases. Looked up from germline, CDR1 is SGHRS and CDR2 is YFSETQ. This CDR3 has 15 amino acids. V gave up 1 base and J gave up 10 bases; unmatched junction bases: 8. The CDR3 region is CASSLTSGDIREQFF. In nucleotides, the CDR3 is TGCGCCAGCAGCTTGACTAGCGGGGACATCCGGGAGCAGTTCTTC.

The genes are TRBV5-5 and TRBJ1-2; D gene uncertain. This CDR3 comprises 15 residues. Germline CDR1 reads SGHKS; CDR2 reads YYEKEE (reference sequence). Trimming left V 6 bases short and J 2 bases short, with 17 bases between. The CDR3 DNA sequence: TGTGCCAGCACCCCAGACCCTGGACGAAACTATGGCTACACCTTC. It specifies CASTPDPGRNYGYTF. The variable domain in full, completed from reference TRBV5-5 and TRBJ1-2, reads DAGVTQSPTHLIKTRGQQVTLRCSPISGHKSVSWYQQVLGQGPQFIFQYYEKEERGRGNFPDRFSARQFPNYSSELNVNALLLGDSALYLCASTPDPGRNYGYTFGSGTRLTVV.

The chain has TRBV2 and TRBJ1-5; D remains unclear. This CDR3 is built from 15 residues. The germline gives CDR1 SNHLY, CDR2 FYNNEI. Trimming stripped 5 bases from V and 3 bases from J, with 14 bases between. The DNA for the CDR3 is TGTGCCAGCAGTCGTCCCGTGGGTGACAATCAGCCCCAGCATTTT. Amino acid sequence: CASSRPVGDNQPQHF.

The rearrangement links TRBV12-3 or TRBV12-4 to TRBJ1-2; D is ambiguous. CDR3 size: 12 residues. Trimming took 1 base from V and 4 from J, leaving 4 bases between them. This chain's CDR3 is CASSLDFYGYTF. DNA of the CDR3: TGTGCCAGCAGTTTAGACTTCTATGGCTACACCTTC.

The CDR3 nucleotides are TGTGCCAGCAGTTCCGGACAGGGGGCAGGCGAGCAGTACTTC. It is translated as CASSSGQGAGEQYF. The chain uses TRBV6-5 and TRBJ2-7, with 11 positions matching TRBD1. Germline V gene lookup returns CDR1 MNHEY and CDR2 SVGAGI. Unmatched junction bases numbered 5, after V lost 4 bases and J lost 6 bases. This CDR3 contains 14 residues.